These 3 T cell receptor beta chains were sequenced from one sample in a study of blood T cell repertoires in COVID-19. Repertoires were generated with immunoSEQ multiplex PCR, while TCRdb's copy carries only in-frame clones and drops some. The repertoire consists of about 140,000 clones, with approximately 78% occurring once and the leading ten covering 3.5% to 5%. The sample taken for sequencing was peripheral blood. The origin of the receptors is a woman at least 80 years old with acute or convalescent COVID-19.

The CDR3 region is CASSFRQGVTEAFF. CDR3 sequence (DNA): TGTGCCAGCAGCTTTCGGCAGGGGGTAACTGAAGCTTTCTTT. V usage is TRBV11-2 and J usage is TRBJ1-1, with 7 bases matching TRBD1. Per germline, CDR1 SGHAT and CDR2 FQNNGV. The CDR3 is 14 residues long. The V gene end was trimmed by 3 bases and the J gene end by 5 bases; junction bases not matched to a gene: 6.

This clone was seen only a few times. This rearrangement joins TRBV28 to TRBJ2-4; no definite D call. The V and J ends lost 5 bases and 2 bases respectively, with 16 bases between them. The CDR3 totals 16 residues. Germline values: CDR1 MDHEN, CDR2 SYDVKM. The CDR3 sequence: CASSLYTSGTKNIQYF. In DNA form, the CDR3 reads TGTGCCAGCAGTCTCTACACCTCAGGTACCAAAAACATTCAGTACTTC.

This clone was counted between two and nine times. The V gene is TRBV9, the J gene TRBJ2-1; a weak D match, TRBD2 (6 bases). Looked up from germline, CDR1 is SGDLS and CDR2 is YYNGEE. The germline V and J ends were trimmed by 0 bases and 4 bases, with 14 bases remaining between them. The CDR3 length is 16 residues. The CDR3 region has the DNA TGTGCCAGCAGCGTAGCGGGGGTTCCGAGGTACAATGAGCAGTTCTTC. Its protein product is CASSVAGVPRYNEQFF.